Listed below are T cell receptor beta chains from one sample, sequenced in a study of PD-1 blockade in classical Hodgkin lymphoma. Method: immunoSEQ multiplex PCR; TCRdb's copy keeps in-frame clones and lacks some. The table lists just under 20,000 clones, approximately 87% of them singletons, with roughly 2.6% in the top ten. The source material was CD4+ T cells from blood, sampled before the fourth cycle of nivolumab. The receptors come from a human donor with classical Hodgkin lymphoma. CDR3s include the opening cysteine and the closing phenylalanine or tryptophan. The order of the fields is clone size, V gene, J gene, D gene, CDR3 protein, CDR3 DNA. A D gene is named only where the DNA matches it firmly. A clone size is listed for some rows: how often the clone was seen (once, few, many), or a class if it is expanded.

clone size: NA; V gene: TRBV27; J gene: TRBJ2-5; D gene: NA; CDR3 protein: CASSFQGRWETQYF; CDR3 DNA: TGTGCCAGCAGTTTCCAGGGGCGTTGGGAGACCCAGTACTTC
clone size: once; V gene: TRBV15; J gene: TRBJ1-2; D gene: TRBD1; CDR3 protein: CATSRVAGGGNYGYTF; CDR3 DNA: TGTGCCACCAGCAGAGTTGCAGGGGGAGGTAACTATGGCTACACCTTC
clone size: once; V gene: TRBV6-6; J gene: TRBJ2-7; D gene: NA; CDR3 protein: CAGGRFSYEQYF; CDR3 DNA: TGTGCCGGGGGACGGTTCTCCTACGAGCAGTACTTC
clone size: once; V gene: TRBV5-5; J gene: TRBJ2-1; D gene: TRBD2; CDR3 protein: CASSPQAGVSYNEQFF; CDR3 DNA: TGTGCCAGCAGCCCACAGGCGGGAGTATCTTACAATGAGCAGTTCTTC
clone size: once; V gene: TRBV5-1; J gene: TRBJ2-1; D gene: NA; CDR3 protein: CASSLLADNEQFF; CDR3 DNA: TGCGCCAGCAGCTTGTTAGCGGACAATGAGCAGTTCTTC
clone size: NA; V gene: TRBV5-6; J gene: TRBJ2-4; D gene: NA; CDR3 protein: CASSFTGVAKNIQYF; CDR3 DNA: TGTGCCAGCAGCTTTACGGGAGTGGCCAAAAACATTCAGTACTTC
clone size: NA; V gene: TRBV18; J gene: TRBJ2-7; D gene: NA; CDR3 protein: CASTSKSYEQYF; CDR3 DNA: TGTGCCAGCACCAGTAAAAGCTACGAGCAGTACTTC
clone size: NA; V gene: TRBV5-4; J gene: TRBJ2-3; D gene: NA; CDR3 protein: CASSLRRAVSGTDTQYF; CDR3 DNA: TGTGCCAGCAGCCTGAGGAGGGCCGTATCAGGCACAGATACGCAGTATTTT
clone size: NA; V gene: TRBV6-1; J gene: TRBJ2-2; D gene: TRBD1; CDR3 protein: CASSMTGDTGELFF; CDR3 DNA: TGTGCCAGCAGTATGACAGGGGACACCGGGGAGCTGTTTTTT
clone size: NA; V gene: TRBV2; J gene: TRBJ2-3; D gene: TRBD2; CDR3 protein: CASRGGGRADTQYF; CDR3 DNA: TGTGCCAGCAGGGGTGGCGGGAGGGCAGATACGCAGTATTTT
clone size: NA; V gene: TRBV4-2; J gene: TRBJ1-1; D gene: NA; CDR3 protein: CASSQDIGSEAFF; CDR3 DNA: TGTGCCAGCAGCCAAGATATTGGGTCTGAAGCTTTCTTT
clone size: NA; V gene: TRBV9; J gene: TRBJ2-1; D gene: TRBD2; CDR3 protein: CASSAPGGTSGRGDEQFF; CDR3 DNA: TGTGCCAGCAGCGCCCCCGGGGGGACTAGCGGGAGGGGGGATGAGCAGTTCTTC
clone size: NA; V gene: TRBV19; J gene: TRBJ2-7; D gene: NA; CDR3 protein: CASSMAGTNYEQYF; CDR3 DNA: TGTGCCAGTAGTATGGCCGGTACTAATTACGAGCAGTACTTC
clone size: NA; V gene: TRBV27; J gene: TRBJ2-1; D gene: TRBD1; CDR3 protein: CASNALGQGRDEQFF; CDR3 DNA: TGTGCCAGCAACGCTTTGGGACAGGGGCGGGATGAGCAGTTCTTC
clone size: NA; V gene: TRBV19; J gene: TRBJ2-5; D gene: NA; CDR3 protein: CASSYSGLQETQYF; CDR3 DNA: TGTGCCAGTAGCTACTCCGGACTCCAAGAGACCCAGTACTTC
clone size: NA; V gene: TRBV18; J gene: TRBJ2-2; D gene: NA; CDR3 protein: CASSPLLLDQAGELFF; CDR3 DNA: TGTGCCAGCTCACCGCTCTTGTTGGATCAGGCCGGGGAGCTGTTTTTT
clone size: NA; V gene: TRBV14; J gene: TRBJ2-5; D gene: NA; CDR3 protein: CASSQGLTWTGQETQYF; CDR3 DNA: TGTGCCAGCAGCCAAGGCCTCACCTGGACTGGGCAAGAGACCCAGTACTTC
clone size: NA; V gene: TRBV2; J gene: TRBJ1-1; D gene: TRBD1; CDR3 protein: CASRGGGFRQGMDTEAFF; CDR3 DNA: TGTGCCAGCAGGGGAGGGGGGTTCCGACAGGGAATGGACACTGAAGCTTTCTTT
clone size: NA; V gene: TRBV11-2; J gene: TRBJ2-7; D gene: TRBD2; CDR3 protein: CASSSLPGLGNEQYF; CDR3 DNA: TGTGCCAGCAGCTCCCTCCCGGGACTAGGAAACGAGCAGTACTTC
clone size: NA; V gene: TRBV9; J gene: TRBJ2-3; D gene: TRBD2; CDR3 protein: CASSARTSGAGGPQYF; CDR3 DNA: TGTGCCAGCAGCGCCAGGACTAGCGGGGCCGGTGGTCCGCAGTATTTT
clone size: once; V gene: TRBV7-9; J gene: TRBJ2-3; D gene: TRBD2; CDR3 protein: CASSLTSGSTDTQYF; CDR3 DNA: TGTGCCAGCAGCTTAACTAGCGGGAGCACAGATACGCAGTATTTT
clone size: NA; V gene: TRBV10-1; J gene: TRBJ2-1; D gene: TRBD2; CDR3 protein: CASSERASGRRANEQFF; CDR3 DNA: TGCGCCAGCAGTGAGAGGGCTAGCGGGAGGCGGGCAAATGAGCAGTTCTTC
clone size: NA; V gene: TRBV18; J gene: TRBJ2-1; D gene: TRBD1; CDR3 protein: CASSPGTGFVNEQFF; CDR3 DNA: TGTGCCAGCTCACCCGGGACAGGGTTTGTCAATGAGCAGTTCTTC
clone size: NA; V gene: TRBV5-1; J gene: TRBJ1-1; D gene: NA; CDR3 protein: CASSSIAGTAEAFF; CDR3 DNA: TGCGCCAGCAGCTCGATTGCCGGGACGGCAGAAGCTTTCTTT
clone size: few; V gene: TRBV5-1; J gene: TRBJ1-2; D gene: NA; CDR3 protein: CASSLKVGGSGYTF; CDR3 DNA: TGCGCCAGCAGCTTAAAGGTGGGGGGGAGCGGCTACACCTTC
clone size: NA; V gene: TRBV29-1; J gene: TRBJ2-1; D gene: NA; CDR3 protein: CSVEDGLVGGDEQFF; CDR3 DNA: TGCAGCGTTGAAGATGGGCTAGTGGGTGGGGATGAGCAGTTCTTC
clone size: NA; V gene: TRBV27; J gene: TRBJ1-2; D gene: TRBD1; CDR3 protein: CASSGQGRYGYTF; CDR3 DNA: TGTGCCAGCAGCGGACAGGGCCGCTATGGCTACACCTTC
clone size: NA; V gene: TRBV29-1; J gene: TRBJ2-2; D gene: NA; CDR3 protein: CSVGQNTGELFF; CDR3 DNA: TGCAGCGTTGGGCAGAACACCGGGGAGCTGTTTTTT
clone size: NA; V gene: TRBV6-6; J gene: TRBJ2-7; D gene: TRBD1; CDR3 protein: CASRDLGQGLDEQYF; CDR3 DNA: TGTGCCAGCAGAGACCTGGGACAGGGGTTGGACGAGCAGTACTTC
clone size: NA; V gene: TRBV5-4; J gene: TRBJ2-3; D gene: TRBD2; CDR3 protein: CASSIGTSGSFTDTQYF; CDR3 DNA: TGTGCCAGCAGCATAGGGACTAGCGGGAGTTTCACAGATACGCAGTATTTT
clone size: NA; V gene: TRBV6-6; J gene: TRBJ2-2; D gene: NA; CDR3 protein: CASSRSVSNTGELFF; CDR3 DNA: TGTGCCAGCAGCCGTAGCGTCTCGAACACCGGGGAGCTGTTTTTT
clone size: large; V gene: TRBV5-1; J gene: TRBJ2-1; D gene: TRBD1; CDR3 protein: CASTLTGADEQFF; CDR3 DNA: TGCGCCAGCACCCTCACAGGGGCGGATGAGCAGTTCTTC
clone size: NA; V gene: TRBV28; J gene: TRBJ1-1; D gene: NA; CDR3 protein: CASSPPLDSSALNTEAFF; CDR3 DNA: TGTGCCAGCAGTCCTCCTCTGGATAGTTCCGCTCTGAACACTGAAGCTTTCTTT
clone size: NA; V gene: TRBV7-9; J gene: TRBJ2-2; D gene: NA; CDR3 protein: CASSQSRGFDTGELFF; CDR3 DNA: TGTGCCAGCAGCCAAAGCAGGGGATTCGACACCGGGGAGCTGTTTTTT
clone size: NA; V gene: TRBV7-9; J gene: TRBJ2-1; D gene: TRBD1; CDR3 protein: CASSSGQGGSLF; CDR3 DNA: TGTGCCAGCAGCTCAGGACAGGGGGGGAGTCTCTTC
clone size: NA; V gene: TRBV5-1; J gene: TRBJ2-1; D gene: TRBD1; CDR3 protein: CASSLGDRVSYNEQFF; CDR3 DNA: TGCGCCAGCAGCTTGGGGGACAGGGTCTCCTACAATGAGCAGTTCTTC
clone size: NA; V gene: TRBV27; J gene: TRBJ2-7; D gene: TRBD2; CDR3 protein: CASRPHYAGGSSYEQYF; CDR3 DNA: TGTGCCAGCAGGCCCCATTATGCGGGAGGGTCCTCCTACGAGCAGTACTTC
clone size: NA; V gene: TRBV10-3; J gene: TRBJ2-7; D gene: TRBD2; CDR3 protein: CAISGVAGDVYEQYF; CDR3 DNA: TGTGCCATCAGTGGGGTAGCGGGAGACGTGTACGAGCAGTACTTC
clone size: NA; V gene: TRBV6-5; J gene: TRBJ2-6; D gene: NA; CDR3 protein: CASSYSGAGANVLTF; CDR3 DNA: TGTGCCAGCAGTTACTCTGGTGCTGGGGCCAACGTCCTGACTTTC
clone size: NA; V gene: TRBV19; J gene: TRBJ1-1; D gene: TRBD1; CDR3 protein: CASSDRGPGTEAFF; CDR3 DNA: TGTGCCAGTAGTGACAGGGGCCCGGGCACTGAAGCTTTCTTT
clone size: NA; V gene: TRBV28; J gene: TRBJ1-2; D gene: NA; CDR3 protein: CASSLFPFGYTF; CDR3 DNA: TGTGCCAGCAGTTTGTTTCCATTCGGCTACACCTTC
clone size: NA; V gene: TRBV6-5; J gene: TRBJ1-2; D gene: NA; CDR3 protein: CASSETGYGYTF; CDR3 DNA: TGTGCCAGCAGTGAGACAGGATATGGCTACACCTTC
clone size: NA; V gene: TRBV2; J gene: TRBJ2-3; D gene: NA; CDR3 protein: CASSDTWAGADTQYF; CDR3 DNA: TGTGCCAGCAGTGATACTTGGGCAGGGGCCGATACGCAGTATTTT
clone size: NA; V gene: TRBV4-2; J gene: TRBJ2-7; D gene: NA; CDR3 protein: CASSRDIGYEQYF; CDR3 DNA: TGTGCCAGCAGCCGGGACATAGGCTACGAGCAGTACTTC
clone size: NA; V gene: TRBV30; J gene: TRBJ2-1; D gene: TRBD2; CDR3 protein: CAWNGGREVSNEQFF; CDR3 DNA: TGTGCCTGGAACGGAGGGCGGGAGGTAAGCAATGAGCAGTTCTTC
clone size: NA; V gene: TRBV6-1; J gene: TRBJ2-7; D gene: TRBD2; CDR3 protein: CASSETSWTSGSAYSYEQYF; CDR3 DNA: TGTGCCAGCAGTGAAACCAGCTGGACTAGCGGGAGCGCGTATTCCTACGAGCAGTACTTC
clone size: NA; V gene: TRBV5-1; J gene: TRBJ2-7; D gene: NA; CDR3 protein: CASKPEGGSNEQYF; CDR3 DNA: TGCGCCAGCAAACCAGAGGGAGGTTCGAACGAGCAGTACTTC
clone size: NA; V gene: TRBV27; J gene: TRBJ2-1; D gene: TRBD2; CDR3 protein: CASSPRGRANNEQFF; CDR3 DNA: TGTGCCAGCAGCCCCCGCGGGAGGGCCAACAATGAGCAGTTCTTC